The T cell receptor (beta chain) described here comes from a study of beta chain features in type 1 diabetes. Study results and limitations: In every one of the four CD4+ subsets, TCRB CDR3s were moderately but significantly shorter in Type 1 diabetes patients.

Concerning this clone itself: The target antigen is unknown. At the DNA level, this CDR3 is encoded by other sequences in the same sample as well.

Expressed TCRB transcripts were sequenced because the isolated RNA had all been reverse transcribed beforehand. The repertoire was sequenced with immunoSEQ multiplex PCR; TCRdb's copy has only in-frame clones and lacks some. Altogether 300,000 to 400,000 clones are present, roughly 14% being singletons, with the ten largest covering roughly 0.015%. V shed 6 bases and J shed 5 bases, with 7 bases lying between them. CDR1 and CDR2 (germline): KGHSH, LQKENI. The CDR3 length is 11 residues. This sequence originates from a woman aged 18-29 years with type 1 diabetes. V and J are TRBV18 and TRBJ2-5, with a tentative D call TRBD1 (5 bases). The source material was naive CD4+ T cells from blood. The CDR3 sequence: CASSRQETQYF. The CDR3 region has the DNA TGTGCCAGCTCCCGACAGGAGACCCAGTACTTC. The whole variable domain, remainder taken from reference TRBV18 and TRBJ2-5, is NAGVMQNPRHLVRRRGQEARLRCSPMKGHSHVYWYRQLPEEGLKFMVYLQKENIIDESGMPKERFSAEFPKEGPSILRIQQVVRGDSAAYFCASSRQETQYFGPGTRLLVL.